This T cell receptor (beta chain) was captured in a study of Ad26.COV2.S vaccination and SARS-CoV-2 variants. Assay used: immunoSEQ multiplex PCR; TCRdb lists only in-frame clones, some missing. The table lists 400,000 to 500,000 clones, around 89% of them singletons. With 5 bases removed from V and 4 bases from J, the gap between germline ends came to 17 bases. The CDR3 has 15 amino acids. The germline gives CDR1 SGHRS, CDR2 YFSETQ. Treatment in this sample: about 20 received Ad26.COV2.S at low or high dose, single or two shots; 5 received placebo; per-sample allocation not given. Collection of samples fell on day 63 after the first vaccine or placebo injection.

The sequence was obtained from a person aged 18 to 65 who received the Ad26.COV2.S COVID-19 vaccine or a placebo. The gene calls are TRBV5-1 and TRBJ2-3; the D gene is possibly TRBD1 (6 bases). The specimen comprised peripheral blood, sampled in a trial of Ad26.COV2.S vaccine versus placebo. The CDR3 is CASSYWAGESDTQYF. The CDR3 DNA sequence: TGCGCCAGCAGTTACTGGGCAGGGGAGTCAGATACGCAGTATTTT.